Listed below are T cell receptor beta chains from one sample, sequenced in a study of Ad26.COV2.S vaccination and SARS-CoV-2 variants. Assay used: immunoSEQ multiplex PCR; TCRdb lists only in-frame clones, some missing. The sample carries around 350,000 clones, 70% to 90% recorded once. Material: peripheral blood, obtained in a trial of Ad26.COV2.S vaccine versus placebo. The receptors come from a person aged 18 to 65 who received the Ad26.COV2.S COVID-19 vaccine or a placebo. CDR3s include the opening cysteine and the closing phenylalanine or tryptophan. A D gene is named only where the DNA matches it firmly. Where a row states a size, it is once, few, many or the class of an expanded clone; other rows omit it.

size: once
length: 13
D: .
J: TRBJ2-7
V: TRBV11-2
DNA: TGTGCCAGCAGTTCCTGGGACAAATACGAGCAGTACTTC
CDR3: CASSSWDKYEQYF

size: .
length: 15
D: TRBD2
J: TRBJ2-5
V: TRBV18
DNA: TGTGCCAGCTCACTCAACGGGGGGACCCAAGAGACCCAGTACTTC
CDR3: CASSLNGGTQETQYF

size: .
length: 16
D: .
J: TRBJ2-5
V: TRBV18
DNA: TGTGCCAGCTCACGGGCGGGACGGAGGTCGGAAGAGACCCAGTACTTC
CDR3: CASSRAGRRSEETQYF

size: .
length: 16
D: TRBD1
J: TRBJ2-2
V: TRBV24-1
DNA: TGTGCCACCAGTGATTTGGGCCAGGGGGCCGGCGGGGAGCTGTTTTTT
CDR3: CATSDLGQGAGGELFF

size: .
length: 17
D: .
J: TRBJ2-2
V: TRBV6-4
DNA: TGTGCCAGCAGTGACTCTAGAGGACTGCTGATCACCGGGGAGCTGTTTTTT
CDR3: CASSDSRGLLITGELFF

size: .
length: 14
D: TRBD2
J: TRBJ2-7
V: TRBV10-3
DNA: TGTGCCATCAGTGATGTAGCGGGGGGGCGCGAGCAGTACTTC
CDR3: CAISDVAGGREQYF

size: .
length: 14
D: TRBD1
J: TRBJ2-7
V: TRBV2
DNA: TGTGCCAGCAGTTCGGGACAGGGGGCTTACGAGCAGTACTTC
CDR3: CASSSGQGAYEQYF

size: once
length: 15
D: TRBD2
J: TRBJ2-2
V: TRBV19
DNA: TGTGCCAGTAGTAAAGGCGGGAGAGGCACCGGGGAGCTGTTTTTT
CDR3: CASSKGGRGTGELFF

size: .
length: 15
D: .
J: TRBJ2-1
V: TRBV15
DNA: TGTGCCACCAGCAGAGATCCGGGACCCTCTTCTGAGCAGTTCTTC
CDR3: CATSRDPGPSSEQFF

size: few
length: 13
D: .
J: TRBJ1-2
V: TRBV7-2
DNA: TGTGCCAGCAGCCAGACAGAGAACTATGGCTACACCTTC
CDR3: CASSQTENYGYTF

size: .
length: 16
D: TRBD2
J: TRBJ2-5
V: TRBV10-3
DNA: TGTGCCATCAGTGAGTCCGGCGGGGGGGCCCGTGAGACCCAGTACTTC
CDR3: CAISESGGGARETQYF

size: .
length: 19
D: .
J: TRBJ1-6
V: TRBV24-1
DNA: TGTGCCACCAGTGATTTCCCACAACAAGACCGGAGCTATAATTCACCCCTCCACTTT
CDR3: CATSDFPQQDRSYNSPLHF

size: .
length: 18
D: TRBD1
J: TRBJ1-1
V: TRBV10-1
DNA: TGCGCCAGCGATTTCATCTCTCGGGACAGGGGGAAAAACACTGAAGCTTTCTTT
CDR3: CASDFISRDRGKNTEAFF

size: .
length: 14
D: TRBD2
J: TRBJ2-7
V: TRBV24-1
DNA: TGTGCCACCAGTGGACCCGGGACTAGCGAGAAGCAGTACTTC
CDR3: CATSGPGTSEKQYF

size: .
length: 15
D: .
J: TRBJ1-2
V: TRBV5-4
DNA: TGTGCCAGCAGCTTCGACGGACATTCGGGGGGAGGCTACACCTTC
CDR3: CASSFDGHSGGGYTF

size: .
length: 15
D: TRBD2
J: TRBJ2-5
V: TRBV18
DNA: TGTGCCAGCTCAAAGATCGGGGGGGCCGAAGAGACCCAGTACTTC
CDR3: CASSKIGGAEETQYF

size: .
length: 15
D: .
J: TRBJ1-6
V: TRBV28
DNA: TGTGCCAGCAGTTTTGGGGGGCCGGGAAATTCACCCCTCCACTTT
CDR3: CASSFGGPGNSPLHF

size: .
length: 15
D: .
J: TRBJ1-1
V: TRBV7-9
DNA: TGTGCCAGCAGCGGCCGCAGGGTAATGAACACTGAAGCTTTCTTT
CDR3: CASSGRRVMNTEAFF

size: .
length: 15
D: TRBD1
J: TRBJ2-5
V: TRBV7-2
DNA: TGTGCCAGCAGAACCGGGACAGGGAGGCAAGAGACCCAGTACTTC
CDR3: CASRTGTGRQETQYF

size: .
length: 18
D: .
J: TRBJ1-3
V: TRBV18
DNA: TGTGCCAGCTCACCGTCGACGAGGGGTTCCCCCTCTGGAAACACCATATATTTT
CDR3: CASSPSTRGSPSGNTIYF